Shown below are 9 T cell receptor beta chains from a single sample sequenced in a study of identical twins. TCRdb passed the 5' RACE reads through MiXCR, listing each CDR3 protein once. The table shows roughly 500,000 distinct CDR3 sequences, with 20% to 25% occurring only once. These data were likewise used in another study, on T cells expressing NK-cell markers.

Input material: CD4+ T cells sorted from blood. The receptors come from a woman younger than 35 in good health.

This clonotype was counted between two and nine times. V and J are TRBV6-5 and TRBJ1-5, with D possibly being TRBD1 (6 bases). V was cut by 2 bases and J by 3 bases, with 8 bases left in between. Germline lookup yields CDR1 MNHEY and CDR2 SVGAGI. The CDR3 is 14 residues long. DNA of the CDR3: TGTGCCAGCAGTTACGGGGGACACAATCAGCCCCAGCATTTT. Amino acids: CASSYGGHNQPQHF.

There are a few counts of this clonotype. V usage is TRBV15 and J usage is TRBJ2-4; no reliable D call. CDR1 and CDR2 from the germline V gene are LNHNV and YYDKDF (reference sequence). The CDR3 has 15 amino acids. The V end lost 5 bases, the J end lost 5 bases, and 16 bases lay between the germline ends. The CDR3 is CATSDPTTVENIQYF. The CDR3 DNA follows: TGTGCCACCAGCGATCCAACTACCGTCGAAAACATTCAGTACTTC.

The chain couples TRBV7-9 to TRBJ1-2, with D uncertain. Between the trimmed V and J ends, which lost 0 bases and 3 bases, there was a span of 14 bases. This CDR3 has 16 amino acids. CDR1 and CDR2 from the germline V gene are SEHNR and FQNEAQ (reference sequence). This CDR3 reads CASSLARQGSYYGYTF. CDR3 coding DNA: TGTGCCAGCAGCTTAGCAAGGCAAGGGTCCTACTATGGCTACACCTTC.

This rearrangement joins TRBV9 to TRBJ2-3; 10 nucleotides align to TRBD2. V dropped 0 bases and J dropped 5; count of bases not matched to a gene: 3. This CDR3 comprises 15 residues. CDR1 is SGDLS, CDR2 YYNGEE, per germline. This CDR3 is CASSVVSGGVDTQYF. Here the CDR3 DNA reads TGTGCCAGCAGCGTAGTAAGCGGGGGGGTAGATACGCAGTATTTT.

This clonotype was observed a few times. The chain couples TRBV7-9 to TRBJ2-5; no clear D gene. The germline V and J ends were trimmed by 5 bases and 0 bases, with 19 bases remaining between them. This CDR3 has 17 amino acids. CDR1 and CDR2 from the germline V gene are SEHNR and FQNEAQ (reference sequence). The CDR3 loop is CASSPLTGTVYQETQYF. CDR3 nucleotide sequence: TGTGCCAGCAGCCCACTCACTGGCACGGTGTACCAAGAGACCCAGTACTTC.

The CDR3 DNA sequence: TGTGCCAGCAGCGTAGGATTTGTGCAAGAGACCCAGTACTTC. Its protein is CASSVGFVQETQYF. V and J are TRBV9 and TRBJ2-5; D gene uncertain. Trimming pared 0 bases from V and 2 bases from J, leaving 8 bases between. This CDR3 contains 14 residues. CDR1 is SGDLS and CDR2 is YYNGEE in the germline V gene. The variable domain in full, with the rest retrieved from reference TRBV9 and TRBJ2-5, is DSGVTQTPKHLITATGQRVTLRCSPRSGDLSVYWYQQSLDQGLQFLIQYYNGEERAKGNILERFSAQQFPDLHSELNLSSLELGDSALYFCASSVGFVQETQYFGPGTRLLVL.

This clonotype was observed a few times. The V call is TRBV20-1, the J call TRBJ2-5, with no clear D. The V end lost 3 bases, the J end lost 1 base, and 12 bases lay between the germline ends. The germline V gene has CDR1 DFQATT and CDR2 SNEGSKA (reference sequence). The CDR3 sequence is 14 residues long. The CDR3 DNA reads as TGCAGTGCTAGTCCCAAGGGAAGCCAAGAGACCCAGTACTTC. Translating gives CSASPKGSQETQYF.

The sample holds a few counts of this clonotype. V and J are TRBV20-1 and TRBJ2-7; 7 bases agree with TRBD2. Germline loops: CDR1 DFQATT, CDR2 SNEGSKA (reference sequence). With V trimmed by 3 bases and J by 3 bases, 5 bases remained unmatched. CDR3 length: 13 amino acids. CDR3 loop: CSARAGGSYEQYF. The CDR3 DNA reads TGCAGTGCTAGGGCTGGCGGGAGCTACGAGCAGTACTTC.

V is TRBV6-1 and J is TRBJ2-5; D is possibly TRBD2 (5 bases). The CDR3 totals 13 residues. With 7 bases removed from V and 1 base from J, the gap between germline ends came to 10 bases. The V gene's germline CDR1 is MNHNS and CDR2 SASEGT. The CDR3 loop is CASTRGAQETQYF. In DNA form, the CDR3 reads TGTGCCAGCACCCGGGGTGCCCAAGAGACCCAGTACTTC.